This entry concerns a single TCR beta chain. Described time point: pretreatment peripheral blood. This entry belongs to a study of PD-L1 blockade in urothelial cancer. The overall study: Prior chemotherapy in patients spanned 0 to 3 regimens. Each blood sample yielded a median of around 150,000 T cells.

The CDR3 loop spans 13 amino acids. Trimming pared 3 bases from V and 4 bases from J, leaving 12 bases between. Germline V gene lookup returns CDR1 GTSNPN and CDR2 SVGIG (reference sequence). Synthetic spike-ins, TCR analog templates, were added into each PCR. Assay used: immunoSEQ multiplex PCR; TCRdb lists only in-frame clones, some missing. The data hold 70,000 or so clones, with 90% observed a single time. The source was PBMCs, collected around atezolizumab (anti-PD-L1) treatment. The chain recombines TRBV30 with TRBJ1-2; TRBD1 is a possible D gene (5 bases). This TCR was recovered from a man aged 65-85 years with urothelial cancer. CDR3 sequence (DNA): TGTGCCTGGAGCCGAGACAGACCCTATGGCTACACCTTC. This encodes CAWSRDRPYGYTF.